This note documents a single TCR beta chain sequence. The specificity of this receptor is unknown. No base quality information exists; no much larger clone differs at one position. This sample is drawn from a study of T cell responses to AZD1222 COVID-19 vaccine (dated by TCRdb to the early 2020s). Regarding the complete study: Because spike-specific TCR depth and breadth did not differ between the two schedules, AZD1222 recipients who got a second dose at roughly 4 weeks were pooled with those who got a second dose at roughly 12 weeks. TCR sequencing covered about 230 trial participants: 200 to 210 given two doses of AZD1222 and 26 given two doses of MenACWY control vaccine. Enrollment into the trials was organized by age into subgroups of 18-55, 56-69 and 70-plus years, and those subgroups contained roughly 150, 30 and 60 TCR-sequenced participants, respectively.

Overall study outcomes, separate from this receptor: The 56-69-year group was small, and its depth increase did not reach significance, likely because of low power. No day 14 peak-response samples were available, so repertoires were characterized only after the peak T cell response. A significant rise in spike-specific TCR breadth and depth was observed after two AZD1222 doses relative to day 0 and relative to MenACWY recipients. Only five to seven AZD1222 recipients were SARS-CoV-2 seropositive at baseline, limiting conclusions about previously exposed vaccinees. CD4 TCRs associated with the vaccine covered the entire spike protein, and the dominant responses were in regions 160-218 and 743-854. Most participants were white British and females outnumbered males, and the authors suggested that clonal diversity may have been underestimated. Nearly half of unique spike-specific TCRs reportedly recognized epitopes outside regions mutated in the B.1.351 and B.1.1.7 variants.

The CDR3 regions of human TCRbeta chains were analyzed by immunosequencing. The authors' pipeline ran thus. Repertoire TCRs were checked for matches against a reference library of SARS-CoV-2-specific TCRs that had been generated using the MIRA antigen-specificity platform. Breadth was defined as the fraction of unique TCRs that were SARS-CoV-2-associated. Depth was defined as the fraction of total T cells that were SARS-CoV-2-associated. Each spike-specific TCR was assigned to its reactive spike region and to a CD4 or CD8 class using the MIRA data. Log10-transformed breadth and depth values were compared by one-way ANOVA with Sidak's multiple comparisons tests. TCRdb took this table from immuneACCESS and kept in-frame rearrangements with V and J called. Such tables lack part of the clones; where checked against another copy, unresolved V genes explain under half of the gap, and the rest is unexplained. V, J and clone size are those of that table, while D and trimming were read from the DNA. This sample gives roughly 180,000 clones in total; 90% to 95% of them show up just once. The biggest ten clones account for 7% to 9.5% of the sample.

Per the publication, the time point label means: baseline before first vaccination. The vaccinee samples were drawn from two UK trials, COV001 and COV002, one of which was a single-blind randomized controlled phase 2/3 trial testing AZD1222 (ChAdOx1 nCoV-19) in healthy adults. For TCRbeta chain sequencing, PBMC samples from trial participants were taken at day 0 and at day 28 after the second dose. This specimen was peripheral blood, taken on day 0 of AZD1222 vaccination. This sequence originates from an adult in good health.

In nucleotides, the sequence is TGTGCCAGCAGTTACGGCCGGGGACAAGAGACCCAGTACTTC. Translation gives CASSYGRGQETQYF. The chain employs TRBV6-5 and TRBJ2-5; matching of 5 bases hints at TRBD2 as the D gene. Based on the germline V gene, the CDR1 and CDR2 sequences are MNHEY and SVGAGI. The CDR3, cysteine through phenylalanine, is 14 amino acids long. The retained sequence is limited to the CDR3, 42 bases, with the frame set at the first base. Trimming removed 2 bases from V and 2 bases from J, leaving 9 bases between the germline ends.